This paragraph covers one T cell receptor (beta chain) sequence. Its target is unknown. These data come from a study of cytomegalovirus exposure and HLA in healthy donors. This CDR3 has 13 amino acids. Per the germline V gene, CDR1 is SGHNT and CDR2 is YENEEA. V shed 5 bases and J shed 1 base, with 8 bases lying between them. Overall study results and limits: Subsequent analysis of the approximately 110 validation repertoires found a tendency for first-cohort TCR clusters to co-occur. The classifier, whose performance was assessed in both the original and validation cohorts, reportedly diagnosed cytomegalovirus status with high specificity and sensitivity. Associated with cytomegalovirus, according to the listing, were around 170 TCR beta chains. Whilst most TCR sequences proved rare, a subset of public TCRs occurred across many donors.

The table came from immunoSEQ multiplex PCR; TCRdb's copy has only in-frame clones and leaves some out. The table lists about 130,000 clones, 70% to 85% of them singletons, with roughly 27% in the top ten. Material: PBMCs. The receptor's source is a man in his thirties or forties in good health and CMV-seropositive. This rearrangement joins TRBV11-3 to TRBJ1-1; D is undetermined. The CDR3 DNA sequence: TGTGCCAGCAGCCAATTAGAGAACACTGAAGCTTTCTTT. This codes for CASSQLENTEAFF.